This is a list of T cell receptor beta chains from one sample in a study of metastatic and nonmetastatic thyroid tumors. From the PCR reads, TCRdb re-called clones with MiXCR. The repertoire has around 28,000 clones, around 4% of them found once; the top ten carry 3% to 3.5%. The sequencing sample was made of blood. The receptors originated from a male donor with papillary thyroid cancer or a benign thyroid nodule (not recorded which). Some clones in this sample may be carry-over from other donors' samples. CDR3s include the opening cysteine and the closing phenylalanine or tryptophan. D genes are given only for firm matches. Size values are once, few and many counts, or a class for expanded clones, and some rows have none.

DNA,CDR3,V,D,J,size
TGTGCCAGCAGTTCCTCCAATTCCCAACTAGCGGGAGGGCGGGACGAGCAGTACTTC,CASSSSNSQLAGGRDEQYF,TRBV6-1,TRBD2,TRBJ2-7,NA
TGTGCCAGCAGGGGGACCTATAGCAATCAGCCCCAGCATTTT,CASRGTYSNQPQHF,TRBV2,NA,TRBJ1-5,many
TGTGCCAGCAGTTCCTTGACAGCAGGGGAGACCCAGTACTTC,CASSSLTAGETQYF,TRBV27,NA,TRBJ2-5,many
TGTGCCAGCAGCTTAATGTCCAGCTTGAACACCGGGGAGCTGTTTTTT,CASSLMSSLNTGELFF,TRBV7-2,NA,TRBJ2-2,many
TGTGCCAGCACCGAGACCCGGACTGAAGCTTTCTTT,CASTETRTEAFF,TRBV28,NA,TRBJ1-1,NA
TGTGCCAGCAGCTTAGAAGAGCGGGTTTCCTACGAGCAGTACTTC,CASSLEERVSYEQYF,TRBV7-2,NA,TRBJ2-7,few
TGCAGTGCTAGTACAGGGGGATATGGCTACACCTTC,CSASTGGYGYTF,TRBV20-1,TRBD1,TRBJ1-2,NA
TGTGCCAGCACCCCAAGAGCGGGGGTTAGCACCGGGGAGCTGTTTTTT,CASTPRAGVSTGELFF,TRBV6-1,TRBD2,TRBJ2-2,NA
TGTGCCACCAGCAGAGGACTCGACACCATATATTTT,CATSRGLDTIYF,TRBV15,NA,TRBJ1-3,many
TGTGCCAGCAGCCAAGATTTAAAGAACACCATATATTTT,CASSQDLKNTIYF,TRBV3-1,NA,TRBJ1-3,many
TGTGCCAGCAGTTACGGCGGGAGGGCCCTAGGCTACGAGCAGTACTTC,CASSYGGRALGYEQYF,TRBV6-1,TRBD2,TRBJ2-7,medium-sized
TGTGCCACCAGCAGATTCACCGGGACTACCAGAGATACCCAGTACTTC,CATSRFTGTTRDTQYF,TRBV15,TRBD2,TRBJ2-5,many
TGTGCCAGCAGCTCGACAGGGGCCGGGGAGCTGTTTTTT,CASSSTGAGELFF,TRBV7-3,TRBD1,TRBJ2-2,many
TGTGCCGGTAGTATAGGAGGAGGCACTGAAGCTTTCTTT,CAGSIGGGTEAFF,TRBV19,NA,TRBJ1-1,few
TGTGCCAGCAGTGCACCGTACAGGGAACCTTCCTATGGCTACACCTTC,CASSAPYREPSYGYTF,TRBV6-1,NA,TRBJ1-2,few
TGTGCCAGCAGTTCCCTAGCGGGAGACCACAATGAGCAGTTCTTC,CASSSLAGDHNEQFF,TRBV6-2/TRBV6-3,TRBD2,TRBJ2-1,many
TGTGCCATTAGTGTCAGCAGTTCCGAATCCTACGAGCAGTACTTC,CAISVSSSESYEQYF,TRBV10-3,NA,TRBJ2-7,many
TGTGCCAGCAGTGAACAGGGGGCGTTGAACACTGAAGCTTTCTTT,CASSEQGALNTEAFF,TRBV6-1,TRBD1,TRBJ1-1,NA
TGCGCCAGCAGCTCAGAGGACAGGGAAGGAAACACCATATATTTT,CASSSEDREGNTIYF,TRBV4-1,TRBD1,TRBJ1-3,few
TGCAGTGCTAGTCTCCCCTACCTAGGTTTCGAGCAGTACTTC,CSASLPYLGFEQYF,TRBV20-1,NA,TRBJ2-7,many
TGTGCCAGCAGCTTAGATTTGGGCAGGGTGTCGGGAACTGAAGCTTTCTTT,CASSLDLGRVSGTEAFF,TRBV11-2,NA,TRBJ1-1,NA
TGCGCCAGCAGCCGGGCGGCCAGCCAAGAGACCCAGTACTTC,CASSRAASQETQYF,TRBV5-1,NA,TRBJ2-5,many
TGTGCCAGCAGCACCCGGGGAGGGGAGAACTATGGCTACACCTTC,CASSTRGGENYGYTF,TRBV9,NA,TRBJ1-2,NA
TGTGCCAGCAGGGGGGGCGGACGAGCCTACGAGCAGTACTTC,CASRGGGRAYEQYF,TRBV28,NA,TRBJ2-7,few
TGTGCCAGCAGCTCAGACGTCTCCTACAATGAGCAGTTCTTC,CASSSDVSYNEQFF,TRBV7-6,NA,TRBJ2-1,many
TGTGCCAGCAGCACCCCCCGTTCAGGGGTAAACTATGGCTACACCTTC,CASSTPRSGVNYGYTF,TRBV9,NA,TRBJ1-2,few
TGTGCCAGCAGCCGGGACAGGGAGGCTGGGGCCAACGTCCTGACTTTC,CASSRDREAGANVLTF,TRBV13,TRBD1,TRBJ2-6,few
TGTGCCAGCAGCGGTAGCGGGTCAGGTCAGCCCCAGCATTTT,CASSGSGSGQPQHF,TRBV3-1,NA,TRBJ1-5,many
TGTGCCAGCAGTTACGGAGGCCTTGGCGCGGGACAGGGCCCCTACGAGCAGTACTTC,CASSYGGLGAGQGPYEQYF,TRBV6-5,TRBD1,TRBJ2-7,few
TGCGCCAGCAGCTTCTATCCAAACGGTCAGCCCCAGCATTTT,CASSFYPNGQPQHF,TRBV5-1,NA,TRBJ1-5,few
TGCGCCAGCAGCCAAGATCAGAGGACTAGCGGCACAGATACGCAGTATTTT,CASSQDQRTSGTDTQYF,TRBV4-3,TRBD2,TRBJ2-3,many
TGCAGTGCTGAAGGGACTAGTGGGGGCTACGAGCAGTACTTC,CSAEGTSGGYEQYF,TRBV20-1,TRBD2,TRBJ2-7,many
TGCAGTACAGCCCCAGTCTACGAGCAGTACTTC,CSTAPVYEQYF,TRBV20-1,NA,TRBJ2-7,many
TGTGCCAGCAACTTGAATGGGGGAATGAACACTGAAGCTTTCTTT,CASNLNGGMNTEAFF,TRBV7-3,NA,TRBJ1-1,few
TGTGCCAGCAGTGAGAACTACGAGCAGTACTTC,CASSENYEQYF,TRBV2,NA,TRBJ2-7,medium-sized
TGTGCCAGCAGCCGCCAGGGGGGGTCCTCCACAGATACGCAGTATTTT,CASSRQGGSSTDTQYF,TRBV6-1,NA,TRBJ2-3,medium-sized
TGTGCCAGCAGTTTCTCAGGACTAGCGGGATCGGGTGAGCAGTTCTTC,CASSFSGLAGSGEQFF,TRBV28,TRBD2,TRBJ2-1,medium-sized
TGTGCCAGCAGTTACACGACAGGGGATGACTCTGAAGCTTTCTTT,CASSYTTGDDSEAFF,TRBV6-5,TRBD1,TRBJ1-1,NA
TGTGCCATCATTTGTCTAACAGGGGAAGCTTTCTTT,CAIICLTGEAFF,TRBV28,NA,TRBJ1-1,few
TGTGCCAGCAGTACGGGACGAGACACCTACGAGCAGTACTTC,CASSTGRDTYEQYF,TRBV27,NA,TRBJ2-7,many
TGTGCCACCGAAAGCGGGAGGTACAATGAGCAGTTCTTC,CATESGRYNEQFF,TRBV24-1,TRBD2,TRBJ2-1,many
TGCAGTGCTAGAGTGGGGACAGGGAGCCGAGAGACCCAGTACTTC,CSARVGTGSRETQYF,TRBV20-1,TRBD1,TRBJ2-5,NA
TGTGCCAGCAGGGGGGGGACAGGTTCCTACGAGCAGTACTTC,CASRGGTGSYEQYF,TRBV28,NA,TRBJ2-7,medium-sized
TGTGCCAGCAGGGTTGACAGCTCTGGGGCCAACGTCCTGACTTTC,CASRVDSSGANVLTF,TRBV2,NA,TRBJ2-6,many
TGTGCCAGCAGTGACTGGAGGGACCCCTCCTACAATGAGCAGTTCTTC,CASSDWRDPSYNEQFF,TRBV27,NA,TRBJ2-1,medium-sized
TGTGCCAGCAGATTGTGGGGGACCGGGGAGCTGTTTTTT,CASRLWGTGELFF,TRBV13,NA,TRBJ2-2,many
TGCGCCAGCAGCGTACGGGACAGCGGGTTCTATGGCTACACCTTC,CASSVRDSGFYGYTF,TRBV4-1,TRBD1,TRBJ1-2,many
TGTGCCAGCACCCCGCCGAGCGGGCCCCAGCATTTT,CASTPPSGPQHF,TRBV28,NA,TRBJ1-5,few